Each of the 12 T cell receptor beta chains below was sequenced from the same sample in a study of breast tumors, draining lymph nodes, adjacent tissues. Samples came from axillary lymph nodes draining the breast cancer. Each CDR3 protein gets one entry after TCRdb re-called the multiplex PCR reads with MiXCR. The sample lists fewer than 200,000 distinct CDR3 sequences, about 30% occurring once. Sequenced sample: axillary lymph node tissue. These receptors all come from a female donor with breast cancer. Some clones in this sample may be carry-over from other donors' samples.

The J gene is TRBJ1-4, the V gene TRBV7-6; D remains unclear. V shed 3 bases and J shed 8 bases, with 16 bases lying between them. The CDR3 totals 15 residues. Per the germline V gene, CDR1 is SGHVS and CDR2 is FNYEAQ. CDR3 loop: CASSLSGSLGEKLFF. CDR3 bases: TGTGCCAGCAGCTTGAGCGGATCACTTGGGGAAAAACTGTTTTTT.

This clonotype came up many times. The chain is built from TRBV18 and TRBJ2-7; the match to TRBD2 covers 10 bases. The CDR3 spans 15 residues. The V gene end was trimmed by 2 bases and the J gene end by 2 bases; junction bases not matched to a gene: 3. Germline V gene lookup returns CDR1 KGHSH and CDR2 LQKENI. CDR3 sequence (DNA): TGTGCCAGCTCACCAGAAGCGGGAGGGCCCTACGAGCAGTACTTC. This codes for CASSPEAGGPYEQYF.

This clonotype was detected many times. The chain carries TRBV9 and TRBJ2-7; TRBD1 or TRBD2 may be the D gene (5 bases each). The CDR3 is 14 residues long. CDR1 is SGDLS and CDR2 is YYNGEE in the germline V gene. The V end was cut by 4 bases, the J end by 6 bases, with 17 bases between. Here the CDR3 reads CASSQHGTQGEQYF. The CDR3 DNA is TGTGCCAGCAGCCAACACGGGACCCAAGGCGAGCAGTACTTC.

Ten or more counts support this clonotype. The chain uses TRBV24-1 and TRBJ2-3; 7 positions match TRBD1. Germline lookup yields CDR1 KGHDR and CDR2 SFDVKD. The CDR3 has 16 amino acids. With 5 bases clipped from V and 3 bases from J, the junction kept 10 bases outside the gene matches. This CDR3 reads CATSGARTGSTDTQYF. CDR3 nucleotides: TGTGCCACCAGTGGGGCCCGGACAGGTAGTACAGATACGCAGTATTTT.

At least ten counts were recorded for this clonotype. The V call is TRBV19, the J call TRBJ1-2, with unresolved D. Germline V gene data show CDR1 as LNHDA and CDR2 as SQIVND (reference sequence). The CDR3 covers 13 residues. The V gene lost 10 bases and the J gene lost 3 bases, with 15 bases spanning the gap. The chain's CDR3 is CATSDLIHYGYTF. In nucleotides, the CDR3 is TGTGCCACCTCAGACTTAATCCACTATGGCTACACCTTC.

A word on this clonotype: A read error may account for a junction end that differs from germline. The V call is TRBV7-3, the J call TRBJ1-6, with D hard to call. The CDR3 is 13 residues long. Germline V gives CDR1 SGHTA, CDR2 FQGTGA. CDR3 loop: CAGSPPNESGLHF. DNA of the CDR3: TGTGCCGGCAGCCCCCCGAATGAGTCGGGCCTCCACTTT. Using reference TRBV7-3 and TRBJ1-6 for the parts outside the CDR3, the full variable domain is GAGVSQTPSNKVTEKGKYVELRCDPISGHTALYWYRQSLGQGPEFLIYFQGTGAADDSGLPNDRFFAVRPEGSVSTLKIQRTERGDSAVYLCAGSPPNESGLHFGNGTRLTVT.

The sample holds many counts of this clonotype. The V gene is TRBV9, the J gene TRBJ2-5, with D possibly being TRBD2 (6 bases). Looked up from germline, CDR1 is SGDLS and CDR2 is YYNGEE. Deletions cut 7 bases from V and 3 bases from J, with 13 bases between. There are 13 residues in the CDR3. The CDR3 DNA reads as TGTGCCAGCTCAAGGGACTTGAAAGAGACCCAGTACTTC. Protein: CASSRDLKETQYF.

On this clonotype: A much larger clone is a single base away; this may be a read error. V and J are TRBV18 and TRBJ1-3, with 7 nucleotides matching TRBD1. J gave up 5 bases and V 5 bases, and 12 bases lay outside the gene matches. The CDR3 has 16 amino acids. Germline CDR1 KGHSH, CDR2 LQKENI. The CDR3 DNA follows: TGTGCCAGCTCAACTATTGGGACAGCAGAGCGAAACACCATATATTTT. Translated, it gives CASSTIGTAERNTIYF.

This clonotype has ten or more counts. The rearrangement uses TRBV7-3 and TRBJ2-6; D not resolved. Trimming removed 4 bases from V and 1 base from J, with 11 bases in between. Germline CDR1 reads SGHTA; CDR2 reads FQGTGA. The CDR3 is 16 residues long. CDR3 nucleotides: TGTGCCAGCAGCTCCCCAGGAAGGTCTGGGGCCAACGTCCTGACTTTC. It codes for CASSSPGRSGANVLTF.

A note on this clonotype: This is likely a read error, given that the CDR3 carries no conserved phenylalanine or tryptophan at its end. The V and J genes are TRBV2 and TRBJ2-3, with D possibly being TRBD2 (5 bases). Germline CDR1 is SNHLY and CDR2 is FYNNEI. This CDR3 spans 17 amino acids. V was pared by 5 bases and J by 2 bases, with 20 bases between. Written as DNA, the CDR3 is TGTGCCAGCAGTTTAAACCCCCGGCCAGCGGACACAGATACGCAGTATCTT. Its protein product is CASSLNPRPADTDTQYL.

The sample holds many counts of this clonotype. The V gene is TRBV27, the J gene TRBJ1-4, with D tentatively TRBD1 (6 bases). The length of the CDR3 is 13 residues. Trimming left V 0 bases short and J 10 bases short, with 9 bases between. Germline loops: CDR1 MNHEY, CDR2 SMNVEV (reference sequence). The CDR3 spells CASSLSGGGKLFF. DNA for the CDR3: TGTGCCAGCAGTTTATCAGGGGGAGGAAAACTGTTTTTT.

This clonotype has a count of ten or more. The V gene is TRBV4-3, the J gene TRBJ2-3; no clear D. Trimming removed 2 bases from V and 8 bases from J, with 20 bases in between. The CDR3 covers 16 residues. Germline assignment: CDR1 LGHNA and CDR2 YSLEER. This CDR3 reads CASSQSISLPPGTQYF. The CDR3 DNA follows: TGCGCCAGCAGCCAATCAATTAGTCTCCCACCCGGTACGCAGTATTTT.